This entry describes one TCR beta chain. Patients were excluded for uncontrolled infection, other autoimmune disease, pregnancy or lactation. Amplified TCR beta CDR3 regions came from RNA transcripts. The HTBI set primed first-round TCR CDR3 RT-PCR. TCRdb redid the calling of the multiplex PCR reads with MiXCR, one entry per CDR3 protein. The table includes around 500,000 distinct CDR3 sequences, about 15% detected once. The data were obtained in a study of T cells in Graves' hyperthyroidism and ophthalmopathy. Trimming shortened V by 1 base and J by 0 bases, and 6 bases separated the two germline ends. The germline gives CDR1 SGHVS, CDR2 FQNEAQ. This CDR3 is built from 15 residues.

The chain carries TRBV7-8 and TRBJ2-2; no clear D gene. This TCR derives from a woman in her thirties or forties with Graves' hyperthyroidism. The sample taken for sequencing was blood. CDR3 DNA sequence: TGTGCCAGCAGCTTAGTACGGTCGAACACCGGGGAGCTGTTTTTT. Encoded protein: CASSLVRSNTGELFF.